This T cell receptor beta chain was captured by sequencing in a study of T-cell memory formation after mild COVID-19. Looking at the study overall: TCR clusters were mostly confined to one donor each. General study points: Clones that shrank (day 15 to 85) were balanced CD4/CD8, whereas later expanders leaned CD4+.

Concerning this clonotype: Its target is not known.

TCRdb re-derived calls from the 5' RACE reads in MiXCR, one entry per CDR3 protein. The sample yields around 390,000 distinct CDR3 sequences, about a sixth seen once. V lost 2 bases to trimming and J lost 7 bases, with 15 bases between them. The CDR3 runs 14 residues. The germline V gene has CDR1 SGDLS and CDR2 YYNGEE. V gene TRBV9 combines with J gene TRBJ1-2, with D hard to call. The TCR originated in a man aged 18 to 30 who had mild COVID-19 (a few samples of this study predate the infection). Cell type and time point are not known. The sequencing input was PBMCs or a T cell subset sorted from them (not recorded which). In nucleotides, the CDR3 is TGTGCCAGCAGCGTTGAGACAACCCTCAGTGGCTACACCTTC. It specifies CASSVETTLSGYTF.